A selection of T cell receptor beta chains follows, all from one sample in a study of shared clonotypes between healthy human individuals. Libraries were prepared by immunoSEQ multiplex PCR; TCRdb keeps only in-frame clonotypes and omits some of them. The sample has under 1 million clones; around 96% are singletons. The sample consisted of naive CD8+ T cells sorted from blood. These receptor sequences come from a man aged 25-45 years in good health. CDR3s include the opening cysteine and the closing phenylalanine or tryptophan. Each record gives: clone size, V gene, J gene, D gene, CDR3 protein, CDR3 DNA. The D gene is left open where the match is weak. Clone size is stated in some rows and not others, as once, few, many or a class when expanded.

-	TRBV28	TRBJ1-2	-	CATVWANYGYTF	TGTGCCACCGTCTGGGCTAACTATGGCTACACCTTC
once	TRBV29-1	TRBJ2-7	TRBD1	CSVVPGGRSYEQYF	TGCAGCGTTGTTCCAGGGGGCCGTTCCTACGAGCAGTACTTC
-	TRBV21-1	TRBJ2-7	-	CASSLLLTLHSYEQYF	TGTGCCAGCAGCCTGCTACTTACCCTCCACTCCTACGAGCAGTACTTC
-	TRBV7-9	TRBJ2-7	TRBD2	CASSLETSDYYEQYF	TGTGCCAGCAGCTTAGAGACTAGCGATTACTACGAGCAGTACTTC
-	TRBV5-1	TRBJ1-1	-	CASSLESGDTEAFF	TGCGCCAGCAGCTTGGAAAGCGGAGACACTGAAGCTTTCTTT
-	TRBV11-2	TRBJ2-7	TRBD2	CASSFGLAGTYEQYF	TGTGCCAGCAGCTTCGGACTAGCGGGAACCTACGAGCAGTACTTC
-	TRBV28	TRBJ1-5	-	CASSLGSNQPQHF	TGTGCCAGCAGTTTAGGCAGCAATCAGCCCCAGCATTTT
-	TRBV5-1	TRBJ2-5	TRBD2	CASTLGGVAQETQYF	TGCGCCAGCACCTTGGGAGGGGTCGCCCAAGAGACCCAGTACTTC
-	TRBV5-4	TRBJ2-7	TRBD2	CASSSGLAGVGYEQYF	TGTGCCAGCAGCTCGGGACTAGCGGGAGTCGGGTACGAGCAGTACTTC
-	TRBV7-8	TRBJ2-7	-	CASSAGTSYEQYF	TGTGCCAGCAGTGCCGGGACCTCCTACGAGCAGTACTTC
once	TRBV7-7	TRBJ2-1	-	CASSLGDSFYNEQFF	TGTGCTAGCAGCTTAGGGGACTCCTTCTACAATGAGCAGTTCTTC
-	TRBV7-9	TRBJ2-2	TRBD2	CASSWTSGRGEGNTGELFF	TGTGCCAGCAGCTGGACTAGCGGGAGAGGGGAGGGGAACACCGGGGAGCTGTTTTTT
-	TRBV29-1	TRBJ2-7	-	CSAMTDSTYEQYF	TGCAGCGCTATGACGGACAGTACCTACGAGCAGTACTTC
-	TRBV27	TRBJ2-7	TRBD1	CASSLGTDMVYEQYF	TGTGCCAGCAGTCTGGGGACAGATATGGTCTACGAGCAGTACTTC
-	TRBV5-1	TRBJ2-7	TRBD1	CASSSTGPHSYEQYF	TGCGCCAGCAGCTCGACAGGGCCCCACTCCTACGAGCAGTACTTC
-	TRBV2	TRBJ2-1	-	CASSEFGYEQFF	TGTGCCAGCAGTGAGTTTGGGTATGAGCAGTTCTTC
-	TRBV20-1	TRBJ1-1	-	CSAREAGVAFF	TGCAGTGCTAGAGAGGCAGGGGTAGCTTTCTTT
-	TRBV9	TRBJ1-3	-	CASSGGSSGNTIYF	TGTGCCAGCAGCGGCGGTAGCTCTGGAAACACCATATATTTT
-	TRBV7-9	TRBJ2-7	-	CASSTTGRGEQYF	TGTGCCAGCAGTACCACCGGACGCGGGGAGCAGTACTTC
-	TRBV13	TRBJ2-3	TRBD2	CASSPGTSGSGTDTQYF	TGTGCCAGCAGTCCAGGGACTAGCGGGAGCGGCACAGATACGCAGTATTTT
-	TRBV27	TRBJ2-5	-	CASSSGFGQETQYF	TGTGCCAGTAGCTCAGGTTTCGGTCAAGAGACCCAGTACTTC
few	TRBV15	TRBJ2-7	-	CATSRDQTYEQYF	TGTGCCACCAGCAGAGATCAAACCTACGAGCAGTACTTC
-	TRBV28	TRBJ2-7	TRBD2	CASSFGTSGNSYEQYF	TGTGCCAGCAGTTTTGGGACTAGCGGGAATTCCTACGAGCAGTACTTC
-	TRBV18	TRBJ1-2	-	CASSPPSGDYGYTF	TGTGCCAGCTCACCACCGTCGGGGGACTATGGCTACACCTTC
-	TRBV29-1	TRBJ2-7	-	CSVEGGVSNYEQYF	TGCAGCGTTGAAGGTGGTGTCAGCAACTACGAGCAGTACTTC
-	TRBV10-3	TRBJ1-3	-	CAISENSYSGNTIYF	TGTGCCATCAGTGAAAACAGCTACTCTGGAAACACCATATATTTT